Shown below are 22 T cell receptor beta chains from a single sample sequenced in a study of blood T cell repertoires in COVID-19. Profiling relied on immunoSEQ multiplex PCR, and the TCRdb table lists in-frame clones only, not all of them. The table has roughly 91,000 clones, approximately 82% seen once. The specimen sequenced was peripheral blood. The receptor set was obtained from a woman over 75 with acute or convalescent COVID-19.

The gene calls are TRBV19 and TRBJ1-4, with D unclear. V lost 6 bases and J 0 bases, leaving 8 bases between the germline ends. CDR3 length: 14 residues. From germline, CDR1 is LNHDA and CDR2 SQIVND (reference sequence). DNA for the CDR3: TGTGCCAGTAGCCTCAGGTCAACTAATGAAAAACTGTTTTTT. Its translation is CASSLRSTNEKLFF. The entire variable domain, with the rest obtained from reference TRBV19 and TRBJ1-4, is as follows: DGGITQSPKYLFRKEGQNVTLSCEQNLNHDAMYWYRQDPGQGLRLIYYSQIVNDFQKGDIAEGYSVSREKKESFPLTVTSAQKNPTAFYLCASSLRSTNEKLFFGSGTQLSVL.

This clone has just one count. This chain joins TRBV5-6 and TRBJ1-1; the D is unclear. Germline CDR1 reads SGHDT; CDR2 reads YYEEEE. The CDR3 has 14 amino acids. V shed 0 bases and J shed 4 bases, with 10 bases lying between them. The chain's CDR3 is CASSLGGFGTEAFF. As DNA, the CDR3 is TGTGCCAGCAGCTTGGGAGGGTTCGGCACTGAAGCTTTCTTT.

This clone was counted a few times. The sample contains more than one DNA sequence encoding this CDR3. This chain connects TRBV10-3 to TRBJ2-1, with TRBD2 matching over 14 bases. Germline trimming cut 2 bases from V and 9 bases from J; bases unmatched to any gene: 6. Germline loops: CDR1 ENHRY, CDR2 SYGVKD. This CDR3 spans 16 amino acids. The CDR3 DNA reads TGTGCCATCAGTGAGCCGACTAGCGGGAGGGCCCCTGAGCAGTTCTTC. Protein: CAISEPTSGRAPEQFF.

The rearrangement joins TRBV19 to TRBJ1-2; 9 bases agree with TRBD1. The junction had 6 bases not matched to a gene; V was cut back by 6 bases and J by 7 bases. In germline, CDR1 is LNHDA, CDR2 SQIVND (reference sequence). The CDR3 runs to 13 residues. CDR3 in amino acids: CASRKQGAAGYTF. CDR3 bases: TGTGCCAGTAGGAAACAGGGGGCGGCTGGCTACACCTTC.

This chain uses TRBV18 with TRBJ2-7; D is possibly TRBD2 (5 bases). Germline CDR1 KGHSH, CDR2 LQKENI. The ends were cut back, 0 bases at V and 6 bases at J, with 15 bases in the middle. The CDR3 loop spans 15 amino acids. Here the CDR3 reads CASSPPRVRDGEQYF. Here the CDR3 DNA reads TGTGCCAGCTCACCACCGAGGGTCCGCGATGGCGAGCAGTACTTC.

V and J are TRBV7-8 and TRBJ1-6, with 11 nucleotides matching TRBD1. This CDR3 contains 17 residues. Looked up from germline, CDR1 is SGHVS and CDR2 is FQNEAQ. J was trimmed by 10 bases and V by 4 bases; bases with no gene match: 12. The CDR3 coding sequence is TGTGCCAGCAGCTCACTATCAGGGGACAGGGGGGCATCACCCCTCCACTTT. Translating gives CASSSLSGDRGASPLHF.

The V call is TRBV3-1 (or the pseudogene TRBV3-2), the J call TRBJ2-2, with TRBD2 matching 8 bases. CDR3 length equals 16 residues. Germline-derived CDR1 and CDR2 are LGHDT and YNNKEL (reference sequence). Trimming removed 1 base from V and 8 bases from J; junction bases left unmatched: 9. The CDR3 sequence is CASSQGRAGARGELFF. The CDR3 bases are TGTGCCAGCAGCCAAGGTCGAGCGGGGGCAAGAGGGGAGCTGTTTTTT.

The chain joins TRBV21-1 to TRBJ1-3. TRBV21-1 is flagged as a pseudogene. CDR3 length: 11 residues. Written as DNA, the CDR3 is TGTGCCTGTCCACGGGGGAACACCATATATTTT. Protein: CACPRGNTIYF.

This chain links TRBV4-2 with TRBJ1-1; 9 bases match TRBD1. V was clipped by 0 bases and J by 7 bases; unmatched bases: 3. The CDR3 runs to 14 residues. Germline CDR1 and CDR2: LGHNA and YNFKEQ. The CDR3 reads CASSQDRTGVEAFF. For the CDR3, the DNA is TGTGCCAGCAGCCAAGATCGGACAGGGGTTGAAGCTTTCTTT.

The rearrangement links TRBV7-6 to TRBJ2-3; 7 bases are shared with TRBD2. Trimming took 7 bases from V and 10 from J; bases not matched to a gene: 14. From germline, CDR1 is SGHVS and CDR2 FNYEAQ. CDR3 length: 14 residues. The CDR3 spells CASIAGTTPGSQYF. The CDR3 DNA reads TGTGCCAGCATCGCCGGGACTACCCCAGGGTCGCAGTATTTT. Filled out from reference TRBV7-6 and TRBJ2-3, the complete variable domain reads GAGVSQSPRYKVTKRGQDVALRCDPISGHVSLYWYRQALGQGPEFLTYFNYEAQQDKSGLPNDRFSAERPEGSISTLTIQRTEQRDSAMYRCASIAGTTPGSQYFGPGTRLTVL.

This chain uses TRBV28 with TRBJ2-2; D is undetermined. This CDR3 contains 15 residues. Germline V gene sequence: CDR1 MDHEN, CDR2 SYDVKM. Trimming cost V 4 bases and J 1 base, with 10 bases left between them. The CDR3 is CASSWALGNTGELFF. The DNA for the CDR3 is TGTGCCAGCAGTTGGGCCTTGGGGAACACCGGGGAGCTGTTTTTT.

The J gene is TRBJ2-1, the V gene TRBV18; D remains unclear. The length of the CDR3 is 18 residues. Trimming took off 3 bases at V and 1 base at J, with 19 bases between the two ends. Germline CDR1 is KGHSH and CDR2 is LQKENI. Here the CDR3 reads CASSPLPSSSSSYNEQFF. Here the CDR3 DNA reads TGTGCCAGCTCACCCCTTCCCAGTTCCTCCTCTTCCTACAATGAGCAGTTCTTC.

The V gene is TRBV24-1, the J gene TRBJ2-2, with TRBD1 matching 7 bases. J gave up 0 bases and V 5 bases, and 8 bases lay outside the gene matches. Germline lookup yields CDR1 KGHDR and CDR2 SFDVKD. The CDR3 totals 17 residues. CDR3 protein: CATSAPGGRPNTGELFF. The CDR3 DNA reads TGTGCCACCAGTGCCCCAGGGGGACGCCCGAACACCGGGGAGCTGTTTTTT.

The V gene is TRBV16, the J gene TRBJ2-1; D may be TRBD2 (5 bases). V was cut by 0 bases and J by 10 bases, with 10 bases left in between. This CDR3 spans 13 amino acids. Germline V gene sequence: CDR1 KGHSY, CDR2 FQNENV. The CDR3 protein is CASSQSVVAEQFF. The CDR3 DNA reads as TGTGCCAGCAGCCAATCCGTAGTAGCGGAGCAGTTCTTC.

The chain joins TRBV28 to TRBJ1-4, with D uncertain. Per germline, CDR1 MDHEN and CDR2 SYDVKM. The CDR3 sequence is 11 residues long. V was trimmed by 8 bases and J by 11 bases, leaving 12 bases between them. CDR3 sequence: CASESLGKLFF. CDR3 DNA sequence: TGTGCCAGCGAATCCCTAGGCAAACTGTTTTTT.

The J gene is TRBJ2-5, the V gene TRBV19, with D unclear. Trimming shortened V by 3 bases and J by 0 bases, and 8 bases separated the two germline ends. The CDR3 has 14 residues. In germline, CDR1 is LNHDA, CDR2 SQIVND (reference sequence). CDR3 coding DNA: TGTGCCAGTAGTATGGCTCCGTACCAAGAGACCCAGTACTTC. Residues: CASSMAPYQETQYF.

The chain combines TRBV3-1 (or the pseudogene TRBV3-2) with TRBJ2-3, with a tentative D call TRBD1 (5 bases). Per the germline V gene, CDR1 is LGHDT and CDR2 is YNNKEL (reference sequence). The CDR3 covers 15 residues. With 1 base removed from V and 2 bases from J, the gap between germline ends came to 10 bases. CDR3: CASSQVGAPTDTQYF. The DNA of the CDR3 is TGTGCCAGCAGCCAAGTTGGGGCGCCCACAGATACGCAGTATTTT.

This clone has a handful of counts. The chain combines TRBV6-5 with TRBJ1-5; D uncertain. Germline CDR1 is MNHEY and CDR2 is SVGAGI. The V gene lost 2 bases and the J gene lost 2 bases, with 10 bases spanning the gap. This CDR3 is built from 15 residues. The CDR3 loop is CASSYTQGGNQPQHF. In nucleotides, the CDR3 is TGTGCCAGCAGTTACACCCAAGGAGGCAATCAGCCCCAGCATTTT.

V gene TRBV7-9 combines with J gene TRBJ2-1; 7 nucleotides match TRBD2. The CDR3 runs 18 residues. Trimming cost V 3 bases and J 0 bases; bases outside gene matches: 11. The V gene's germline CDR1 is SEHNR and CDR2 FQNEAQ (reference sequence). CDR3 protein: CASSFRPRLASSYNEQFF. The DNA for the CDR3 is TGTGCCAGCAGCTTCAGGCCCAGACTAGCAAGCTCCTACAATGAGCAGTTCTTC.

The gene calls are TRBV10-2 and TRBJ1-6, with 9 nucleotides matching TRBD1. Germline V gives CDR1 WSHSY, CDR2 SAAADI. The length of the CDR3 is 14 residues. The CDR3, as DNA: TGCGCTACCCGACGGAGACAGGGGGATTCACCCCTCCACTTT. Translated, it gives CATRRRQGDSPLHF.

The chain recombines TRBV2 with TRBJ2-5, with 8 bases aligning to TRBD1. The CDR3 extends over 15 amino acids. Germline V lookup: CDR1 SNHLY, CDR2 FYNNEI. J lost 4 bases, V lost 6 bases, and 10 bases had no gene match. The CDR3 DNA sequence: TGTGCCAGCAGAAGACAGGGGCAGGATGGAGAGACCCAGTACTTC. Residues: CASRRQGQDGETQYF.

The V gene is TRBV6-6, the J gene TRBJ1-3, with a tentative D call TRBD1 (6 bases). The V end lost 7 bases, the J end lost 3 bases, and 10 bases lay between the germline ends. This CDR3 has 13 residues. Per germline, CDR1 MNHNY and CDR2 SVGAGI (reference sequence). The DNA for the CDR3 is TGTGCCAGCAAACCGACAGGTGGAAACACCATATATTTT. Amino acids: CASKPTGGNTIYF.